This T cell receptor (beta chain) was documented in a study of blood T cell repertoires in COVID-19. About the research overall: COVID-19 samples collected from the United States, Italy and Spain covered acute and convalescent phases.

Original processing notes: Using reference gene primer amplification, nucleated cell counts were estimated. Here immunoSEQ multiplex PCR was the method, and the copy in TCRdb shows in-frame clones only, minus some. The DNA gave D and trimming, while V, J and clone size come from that table. The table has some 180,000 clones, roughly 78% seen once; the top ten hold 2.8%. CDR1 and CDR2 (germline): MNHEY, SVGEGT. The V gene end was trimmed by 5 bases and the J gene end by 1 base; junction bases not matched to a gene: 8. This CDR3 is built from 16 residues. This clone was seen just once. The sequence derives from a woman at least 80 years old with active or convalescent COVID-19. This chain connects TRBV6-2 or TRBV6-3 to TRBJ1-1; 9 bases fit TRBD1. Sequencing was carried out using peripheral blood. The CDR3 DNA is TGTGCCAGCAGTCTTACCGGGACAGGGAGGAACACTGAAGCTTTCTTT. It is translated as CASSLTGTGRNTEAFF.